These 21 T cell receptor beta chains originate from one sample sequenced in a study of blood T cell repertoires in COVID-19. Here immunoSEQ multiplex PCR was the method, and the copy in TCRdb shows in-frame clones only, minus some. The data hold about 210,000 clones, with 92% observed a single time. Sequencing was carried out using peripheral blood. All receptors derive from a young man with acute or convalescent COVID-19.

The CDR3 coding sequence is TGTGCCAGCAGTGAAGCGCGGGGGACGGGCGGTACGCAGTATTTT. It is translated as CASSEARGTGGTQYF. The V call is TRBV2, the J call TRBJ2-3, with 7 nucleotides matching TRBD2. The junction had 8 bases not matched to a gene; V was cut back by 0 bases and J by 8 bases. The CDR3 has 15 amino acids. CDR1 is SNHLY and CDR2 is FYNNEI in the germline V gene.

The rearrangement uses TRBV6-5 and TRBJ1-2; D gene uncertain. This CDR3 is 13 amino acids long. V was clipped by 7 bases and J by 7 bases, with 16 bases between them. CDR1 MNHEY and CDR2 SVGAGI come from the germline V gene. CDR3 residues: CASTKGLAGGYTF. CDR3 DNA: TGTGCCAGCACCAAAGGACTGGCGGGTGGCTACACCTTC.

The chain combines TRBV10-1 with TRBJ2-7; 11 nucleotides line up with TRBD2. V shed 2 bases and J 5 bases; nucleotides not matched to a gene: 5. The CDR3 covers 15 residues. CDR1 and CDR2 from the germline V gene are WNHNN and SYGVQD (reference sequence). CDR3 in amino acids: CASSETLAGDDEQYF. The CDR3 DNA reads TGCGCCAGCAGTGAGACACTAGCGGGAGATGACGAGCAGTACTTC.

This chain links TRBV3-1 (or the pseudogene TRBV3-2) with TRBJ2-7; 9 positions match TRBD2. The germline V gene has CDR1 LGHDT and CDR2 YNNKEL (reference sequence). V lost 3 bases and J lost 5; bases outside the gene matches: 8. The CDR3 length is 15 residues. CDR3 region: CASSQNRGLADEQYF. The CDR3 coding sequence is TGTGCCAGCAGCCAGAATAGGGGACTAGCTGACGAGCAGTACTTC.

This clone was seen a handful of times. The V gene is TRBV3-1 (or the pseudogene TRBV3-2), the J gene TRBJ2-1; no firm D call. Germline CDR1 reads LGHDT; CDR2 reads YNNKEL (reference sequence). This CDR3 spans 16 amino acids. V lost 4 bases, J lost 0 bases, and 13 bases lay in between. The CDR3 sequence is CASSPKRQRSYNEQFF. The CDR3 DNA is TGTGCCAGCAGCCCCAAACGCCAGCGCTCCTACAATGAGCAGTTCTTC.

J is TRBJ2-5 and V is TRBV28; possible D gene TRBD1, 5 bases. CDR1 is MDHEN, CDR2 SYDVKM, per germline. This CDR3 region has 15 residues. Trimming took off 6 bases at V and 2 bases at J, with 16 bases between the two ends. CDR3 in DNA: TGTGCCAGCAGCTTCCCGGCCAGGGCTCAAGAGACCCAGTACTTC. Translating gives CASSFPARAQETQYF.

This chain joins TRBV30 and TRBJ1-2, with D unclear. V was shortened by 0 bases and J by 4 bases, with 15 bases between the two germline ends. The CDR3 runs 15 residues. Germline V gene sequence: CDR1 GTSNPN, CDR2 SVGIG (reference sequence). CDR3 nucleotide sequence: TGTGCCTGGAGTGTACGTAACCCCGCGCTCTATGGCTACACCTTC. Its translation is CAWSVRNPALYGYTF. Using reference TRBV30 and TRBJ1-2 for the parts outside the CDR3, the full variable domain is SQTIHQWPATLVQPVGSPLSLECTVEGTSNPNLYWYRQAAGRGLQLLFYSVGIGQISSEVPQNLSASRPQDRQFILSSKKLLLSDSGFYLCAWSVRNPALYGYTFGSGTRLTVV.

The V call is TRBV23-1, the J call TRBJ2-5, with D possibly being TRBD2 (6 bases). TRBV23-1 counts as an open reading frame of uncertain function. Deletions cut 8 bases from V and 2 bases from J, with 15 bases between. The CDR3 runs 14 residues. CDR3 in amino acids: CASESEGLQETQYF. The CDR3 bases are TGCGCCAGCGAGTCGGAGGGACTGCAAGAGACCCAGTACTTC.

This clone was detected only once. The chain has TRBV6-5 and TRBJ1-1; D perhaps matches TRBD1 (6 bases). Trimming removed 2 bases from V and 4 bases from J, with 14 bases in between. The CDR3 is made up of 15 amino acids. The germline CDR1 and CDR2 sequences are MNHEY and SVGAGI. The chain's CDR3 is CASSYGGQGSTEAFF. Here the CDR3 DNA reads TGTGCCAGCAGTTACGGCGGTCAGGGGAGCACTGAAGCTTTCTTT.

This chain connects TRBV19 to TRBJ2-2; D is possibly TRBD1 (6 bases). The V gene's germline CDR1 is LNHDA and CDR2 SQIVND (reference sequence). The CDR3 extends over 21 amino acids. V was trimmed by 8 bases and J by 5 bases, leaving 36 bases between them. CDR3 in amino acids: CASSSLSKDGRQGRLTGELFF. In DNA, the CDR3 is TGTGCCAGTTCTAGTCTATCCAAGGACGGCCGCCAGGGGCGATTGACCGGGGAGCTGTTTTTT.

V is TRBV4-1 and J is TRBJ2-7, with TRBD1 matching over 11 bases. J lost 5 bases, V lost 5 bases, and 8 bases had no gene match. In germline, CDR1 is MGHRA, CDR2 YSYEKL. This CDR3 region has 15 residues. The CDR3 spells CASSYSGTGGDEQYF. DNA of the CDR3: TGCGCCAGCAGCTACTCCGGGACAGGGGGGGACGAGCAGTACTTC.

CDR3 region: CASSWRTGAGNTIYF. DNA for the CDR3: TGTGCCAGCAGCTGGAGAACAGGGGCAGGAAACACCATATATTTT. The V and J genes are TRBV7-8 and TRBJ1-3; 7 bases agree with TRBD1. Germline V gene data show CDR1 as SGHVS and CDR2 as FQNEAQ. V shed 4 bases, J shed 4 bases, and the junction held 7 bases outside the gene matches. The length of the CDR3 is 15 residues.

This rearrangement joins TRBV2 to TRBJ1-3; unclear D gene. In germline, CDR1 is SNHLY, CDR2 FYNNEI. The V end was cut by 6 bases, the J end by 6 bases, with 9 bases between. This CDR3 spans 12 amino acids. The CDR3 nucleotides are TGTGCCAGCAGACGGGTCTCAAACACCATATATTTT. Translated: CASRRVSNTIYF.

The V and J genes are TRBV30 and TRBJ2-7; D might be TRBD1 (5 bases). The CDR3 is made up of 14 amino acids. Germline V lookup: CDR1 GTSNPN, CDR2 SVGIG (reference sequence). V dropped 2 bases and J dropped 3 bases, with 14 bases sitting between them. In DNA, the CDR3 is TGTGCCTGGAGTACCAAACAGGAGATCTACGAGCAGTACTTC. Translation gives CAWSTKQEIYEQYF.

The chain carries TRBV20-1 and TRBJ2-7; D call uncertain. CDR1 and CDR2 from the germline V gene are DFQATT and SNEGSKA (reference sequence). The CDR3 is 8 amino acids. CDR3 region: CINYEQYF. CDR3 nucleotide sequence: TGCATAAACTACGAGCAGTACTTC.

The chain links TRBV6-5 to TRBJ2-3; TRBD2 matches 10 bases. CDR3 length: 13 amino acids. Germline lookup yields CDR1 MNHEY and CDR2 SVGAGI. V lost 7 bases, J lost 5 bases, and 3 bases stayed unmatched. This chain's CDR3 is CASTTSGIDTQYF. DNA of the CDR3: TGTGCCAGCACTACTAGCGGGATAGATACGCAGTATTTT.

This chain links TRBV11-1 with TRBJ1-1; D not certain. Looked up from germline, CDR1 is SGHAT and CDR2 is FQDESV (reference sequence). The CDR3 extends over 15 amino acids. Trimming cost V 3 bases and J 4 bases, with 15 bases left between them. This chain's CDR3 is CASSFVGVGSTEAFF. Here the CDR3 DNA reads TGTGCCAGCAGCTTTGTCGGGGTCGGGAGCACTGAAGCTTTCTTT.

This chain uses TRBV7-9 with TRBJ1-5; possible D gene TRBD1, 5 bases. The CDR3 extends over 12 amino acids. Germline V gene sequence: CDR1 SEHNR, CDR2 FQNEAQ (reference sequence). V gave up 5 bases and J gave up 10 bases, with 12 bases separating them. This CDR3 is CASSVGGSPQHF. For the CDR3, the DNA is TGTGCCAGCAGCGTTGGGGGGAGCCCCCAGCATTTT.

The chain links TRBV10-1 to TRBJ1-2, with D perhaps TRBD1 (6 bases). V lost 7 bases to trimming and J lost 3 bases, with 12 bases between them. Germline loops: CDR1 WNHNN, CDR2 SYGVQD (reference sequence). The CDR3 extends over 13 amino acids. CDR3 sequence reads: CASKDSHYYGYTF. The CDR3 nucleotides are TGCGCCAGCAAGGACAGCCACTACTATGGCTACACCTTC.

The rearrangement links TRBV9 to TRBJ2-1, with a possible D match to TRBD2 (6 bases). Germline CDR1 SGDLS, CDR2 YYNGEE. The CDR3 covers 16 residues. Trimming removed 2 bases at V and 7 bases at J, with 19 bases between. The CDR3 sequence: CASSVELGGIGNEQFF. The DNA for the CDR3 is TGTGCCAGCAGCGTGGAGTTGGGCGGGATAGGGAATGAGCAGTTCTTC. Full variable domain (remainder filled in from reference TRBV9 and TRBJ2-1): DSGVTQTPKHLITATGQRVTLRCSPRSGDLSVYWYQQSLDQGLQFLIQYYNGEERAKGNILERFSAQQFPDLHSELNLSSLELGDSALYFCASSVELGGIGNEQFFGPGTRLTVL.

This sequence joins TRBV30 and TRBJ2-5, with TRBD2 as a possible D gene (6 bases). Trimming removed 4 bases from V and 3 bases from J, with 15 bases in between. The CDR3 runs 14 residues. Per the germline V gene, CDR1 is GTSNPN and CDR2 is SVGIG (reference sequence). The CDR3: CAWTIGGGEETQYF. The CDR3, as DNA: TGTGCCTGGACTATCGGTGGAGGGGAAGAGACCCAGTACTTC.